The rows below give T cell receptor beta chains drawn from one sample of a study of OX40 agonist ivuxolimab in advanced cancers. The data were produced by immunoSEQ multiplex PCR, yet TCRdb's version contains in-frame clones alone and is incomplete. The top ten clones hold approximately 0.54% of a sample with about 61,000 clones, 86% of them seen once. This material consisted of CD4+ or CD8+ T cells sorted from blood, taken in a trial of the OX40 agonist ivuxolimab. These TCRs come from an adult with an advanced solid tumor such as melanoma, head and neck, liver or kidney cancer. CDR3s include the opening cysteine and the closing phenylalanine or tryptophan. A D gene is named only where the DNA matches it firmly. The size field is filled for only some rows; it gives once, few, many or a size class.

d_gene,abundance,v_gene,j_gene,CDR3aa,CDR3nt
-,-,TRBV4-3,TRBJ2-2,CASSQPALPNTGELFF,TGCGCCAGCAGCCAACCGGCCCTACCGAACACCGGGGAGCTGTTTTTT
-,-,TRBV6-1,TRBJ1-5,CASSWDGLSNQPQHF,TGTGCCAGCAGTTGGGACGGACTTAGCAATCAGCCCCAGCATTTT
TRBD1,once,TRBV14,TRBJ2-7,CASARGRGATYEQYF,TGTGCCAGCGCCAGGGGGCGAGGGGCCACCTACGAGCAGTACTTC
-,once,TRBV30,TRBJ1-1,CAWSVMPSLLGETEAFF,TGTGCCTGGAGTGTAATGCCCTCACTTCTAGGGGAAACTGAAGCTTTCTTT
TRBD2,-,TRBV29-1,TRBJ2-1,CSVSGSREQFF,TGCAGCGTTAGCGGGAGTAGGGAGCAGTTCTTC
TRBD1,-,TRBV29-1,TRBJ1-5,CSVSGTASNQPQHF,TGCAGCGTTTCCGGGACAGCCAGCAATCAGCCCCAGCATTTT
-,once,TRBV7-2,TRBJ2-1,CASSIRTNPWGNNERFF,TGTGCCAGCAGCATCAGGACTAACCCGTGGGGGAACAATGAGCGGTTCTTC
-,once,TRBV9,TRBJ2-2,CASSVGTSRFVGGELFF,TGTGCCAGCAGCGTAGGGACTTCCCGGTTTGTTGGCGGGGAGCTGTTTTTT
-,-,TRBV7-2,TRBJ2-3,CASSPWRKDTQYF,TGTGCCAGCAGCCCGTGGAGGAAAGATACGCAGTATTTT
-,once,TRBV18,TRBJ1-2,CASSPPWEGHGYTF,TGTGCCAGCTCACCACCATGGGAGGGGCATGGCTACACCTTC
-,-,TRBV5-4,TRBJ2-6,CASSSNSGANVLTF,TGTGCCAGCTCTTCAAACTCTGGGGCCAACGTCCTGACTTTC
-,few,TRBV30,TRBJ2-3,CAWSSGQSTDTQYF,TGTGCCTGGAGTTCGGGACAAAGCACAGATACGCAGTATTTT
-,-,TRBV27,TRBJ1-2,CASSPDRPTLSYGYTF,TGTGCCAGCAGTCCAGACAGGCCAACTCTTTCCTATGGCTACACCTTC
-,-,TRBV7-9,TRBJ2-3,CASTGLRVSTDTQYF,TGTGCCAGCACCGGACTTAGAGTTAGCACAGATACGCAGTATTTT
-,-,TRBV2,TRBJ1-1,CASARGNTEAFF,TGTGCGAGTGCCAGGGGGAACACTGAAGCTTTCTTT
-,-,TRBV5-1,TRBJ1-1,CASSLAGVGTEAFF,TGCGCCAGCAGCTTGGCGGGAGTGGGCACTGAAGCTTTCTTT
-,few,TRBV4-2,TRBJ2-7,CASSQWVGTTYEQYF,TGTGCCAGCAGCCAATGGGTGGGAACCACTTACGAGCAGTACTTC
-,-,TRBV13,TRBJ1-6,CASSLATGFYNSPLHF,TGTGCCAGCAGCCTTGCTACGGGCTTCTATAATTCACCCCTCCACTTT
-,once,TRBV7-8,TRBJ2-3,CASSYRSYTDTQYF,TGTGCCAGCAGCTATAGGTCTTACACAGATACGCAGTATTTT
-,-,TRBV27,TRBJ1-1,CASSRYGIQGMNTEAFF,TGTGCCAGCAGTAGATACGGGATACAGGGAATGAACACTGAAGCTTTCTTT
TRBD1,-,TRBV5-1,TRBJ1-1,CASRPGGTGLYDTEAFF,TGCGCCAGCAGGCCGGGTGGGACAGGGCTATATGACACTGAAGCTTTCTTT
-,-,TRBV11-2,TRBJ2-7,CASSSGEGWGEQYF,TGTGCCAGCAGCTCTGGAGAGGGCTGGGGCGAGCAGTACTTC
-,medium-sized,TRBV7-2,TRBJ1-5,CASSFGINQPQHF,TGTGCCAGCAGCTTCGGAATTAATCAGCCCCAGCATTTT
-,-,TRBV28,TRBJ2-2,CASTRFAVNTGELFF,TGTGCCAGCACCCGGTTCGCGGTGAACACCGGGGAGCTGTTTTTT
TRBD2,-,TRBV29-1,TRBJ2-3,CSVEYRTSGRAPDTQYF,TGCAGCGTTGAATACAGGACTAGCGGGAGGGCCCCAGATACGCAGTATTTT
TRBD1,-,TRBV28,TRBJ1-1,CATTSGGLMNTEAFF,TGTGCCACCACCTCAGGGGGACTCATGAACACTGAAGCTTTCTTT
TRBD1,-,TRBV5-1,TRBJ2-1,CASSLFETGAREQFF,TGCGCCAGCAGCTTGTTCGAAACAGGGGCCAGGGAGCAGTTCTTC
-,-,TRBV6-6,TRBJ2-7,CASLETGRSYEQYF,TGTGCCAGCTTGGAGACAGGGAGGTCCTACGAGCAGTACTTC
-,-,TRBV30,TRBJ2-1,CAWRDRAGASSYNEQFF,TGTGCCTGGAGGGATCGAGCGGGCGCGAGCTCCTACAATGAGCAGTTCTTC
TRBD1,-,TRBV6-6,TRBJ2-7,CASSTTGGYEQYF,TGTGCCAGCAGTACGACAGGGGGCTACGAGCAGTACTTC
TRBD2,-,TRBV7-2,TRBJ2-3,CASSTRRGAGEADTQYF,TGTGCCAGCAGCACCCGGAGGGGAGCGGGAGAAGCAGATACGCAGTATTTT
-,once,TRBV11-2,TRBJ2-3,CASSFRGDTQYF,TGTGCCAGCAGCTTTCGAGGGGATACGCAGTATTTT
-,-,TRBV11-2,TRBJ2-7,CASSFSLPDTSFPSYEQYF,TGTGCCAGCAGCTTTAGTCTCCCGGACACTTCCTTCCCCTCCTACGAGCAGTACTTC
TRBD2,-,TRBV4-2,TRBJ2-4,CASSQGTSGVDGKNIQYF,TGTGCCAGCAGCCAAGGGACTAGCGGGGTGGACGGCAAAAACATTCAGTACTTC
-,-,TRBV27,TRBJ2-1,CASSLGATFLDNEQFF,TGTGCCAGCAGTTTAGGGGCTACGTTTTTGGACAATGAGCAGTTCTTC
-,-,TRBV6-6,TRBJ2-7,CASSTPGLSYEQYF,TGTGCCAGCAGTACCCCGGGACTCAGCTACGAGCAGTACTTC
-,-,TRBV11-1,TRBJ1-1,CASSPTGRGGEAFF,TGTGCCAGCAGCCCCACCGGACGAGGAGGCGAAGCTTTCTTT
TRBD2,-,TRBV19,TRBJ2-3,CASSRWREGTDTQYF,TGTGCCAGTAGTCGGTGGCGGGAGGGCACAGATACGCAGTATTTT
-,-,TRBV16,TRBJ2-2,CASSQLQTTGELFF,TGTGCCAGCAGCCAATTACAGACCACCGGGGAGCTGTTTTTT
TRBD2,-,TRBV5-1,TRBJ2-3,CATQTSGRGDTQYF,TGCGCCACCCAGACTAGCGGGAGAGGGGATACGCAGTATTTT
-,-,TRBV7-2,TRBJ2-3,CASTPRQSPTWDTQYF,TGTGCCAGCACCCCACGACAGTCCCCCACCTGGGATACGCAGTATTTT
-,-,TRBV6-5,TRBJ1-6,CASSLSNSPLHF,TGTGCCAGCAGTCTAAGTAATTCACCCCTCCACTTT
-,-,TRBV7-9,TRBJ1-5,CASSPGSGNQPQHF,TGTGCCAGCAGCCCCGGCTCGGGCAATCAGCCCCAGCATTTT